The 12 T cell receptor beta chains in this list originate from one sample, sequenced in a study of T cells in Graves' hyperthyroidism and ophthalmopathy. Researchers amplified the TCR beta CDR3 regions from RNA transcripts. HTBI primers drove first-round RT-PCR of the TCR CDR3. One entry per CDR3 protein results from TCRdb running MiXCR on the multiplex PCR reads. The sample holds about 640,000 distinct CDR3 sequences; about 14% are singletons and the top ten take around 12%. Source material: blood. Receptors were obtained from a woman aged 45-65 years with Graves' ophthalmopathy.

V gene TRBV5-4 combines with J gene TRBJ1-4, with D unresolved. Germline CDR1 reads SGHNT; CDR2 reads YYREEE (reference sequence). This CDR3 region has 16 residues. The germline V and J ends were trimmed by 0 bases and 0 bases, with 9 bases remaining between them. CDR3 bases: TGTGCCAGCAGCTTGGATCCGGGAACAACTAATGAAAAACTGTTTTTT. The encoded protein is CASSLDPGTTNEKLFF.

This clonotype was counted many times. The rearrangement uses TRBV6-2 or TRBV6-3 and TRBJ2-7; unclear D gene. The V and J ends lost 6 bases and 9 bases respectively, with 18 bases between them. Germline V lookup: CDR1 MNHEY, CDR2 SVGEGT. The CDR3 runs to 13 residues. CDR3 amino acids: CASSHLDLWGQYF. The CDR3 DNA is TGTGCCAGCAGCCATCTCGACCTATGGGGGCAGTACTTC.

The J gene is TRBJ1-6, the V gene TRBV27; TRBD1 agrees at 8 bases. The CDR3 length is 15 residues. Germline CDR1 reads MNHEY; CDR2 reads SMNVEV (reference sequence). V gave up 3 bases and J gave up 5 bases; unmatched junction bases: 3. CDR3 loop: CASSFGTGHNSPLHF. The CDR3 nucleotides are TGTGCCAGCAGTTTCGGGACAGGCCATAATTCACCCCTCCACTTT.

The chain carries TRBV15 and TRBJ1-2; D is uncertain. Trimming removed 0 bases at V and 2 bases at J, with 4 bases between. Germline CDR1 reads LNHNV; CDR2 reads YYDKDF (reference sequence). The CDR3 totals 13 residues. The CDR3 nucleotides read TGTGCCACCAGCAGAGATCAAAACTATGGCTACACCTTC. It translates to CATSRDQNYGYTF.

This clonotype showed up many times. This chain links TRBV6-1 with TRBJ2-1; 13 bases fit TRBD2. Germline lookup yields CDR1 MNHNS and CDR2 SASEGT. Unmatched junction bases numbered 6, after V lost 2 bases and J lost 8 bases. The CDR3 spans 16 residues. The CDR3 reads CASSETSGRAIDEQFF. CDR3 coding DNA: TGTGCCAGCAGTGAAACTAGCGGGAGGGCCATCGATGAGCAGTTCTTC.

This clonotype was seen repeatedly, ten times or more. V is TRBV20-1 and J is TRBJ2-1; D may be TRBD1 or TRBD2 (5 bases each). This CDR3 spans 14 amino acids. The V end lost 3 bases, the J end lost 7 bases, and 16 bases lay between the germline ends. Germline V gene data show CDR1 as DFQATT and CDR2 as SNEGSKA (reference sequence). The DNA of the CDR3 is TGCAGTGCTAGGGAGTTTGGGACGCGGAATGAGCAGTTCTTC. Translation: CSAREFGTRNEQFF.

This clonotype has at least ten counts. The chain carries TRBV20-1 and TRBJ1-2; D gene unclear. The CDR3 extends over 16 amino acids. Germline loops: CDR1 DFQATT, CDR2 SNEGSKA (reference sequence). V was cut by 4 bases and J by 1 base, with 19 bases left in between. CDR3 sequence: CSAITVTALVNYGYTF. For the CDR3, the DNA is TGCAGTGCTATCACGGTTACCGCACTCGTTAACTATGGCTACACCTTC.

This clonotype was counted only a few times. This chain connects TRBV7-2 to TRBJ1-1; 7 nucleotides line up with TRBD1. CDR3 length equals 15 residues. The germline CDR1 and CDR2 sequences are SGHTA and FQGNSA. Losses at the gene ends were 5 bases for V and 3 bases for J; bases not matched to a gene: 9. This chain's CDR3 is CASSLEQGWYTEAFF. Written as DNA, the CDR3 is TGTGCCAGCAGCCTCGAACAGGGGTGGTACACTGAAGCTTTCTTT.

This clonotype has only a few counts. The rearrangement links TRBV28 to TRBJ1-4, with 8 bases matching TRBD1. The germline CDR1 and CDR2 sequences are MDHEN and SYDVKM. This CDR3 contains 13 residues. The ends lost 8 bases at V and 8 bases at J; junction bases unmatched: 7. The chain's CDR3 is CASGQGAREKLFF. As DNA, the CDR3 is TGTGCCAGCGGGCAGGGGGCTCGGGAAAAACTGTTTTTT.

At least ten counts were recorded for this clonotype. V gene TRBV20-1 combines with J gene TRBJ2-1; the D is unclear. This CDR3 contains 13 residues. CDR1 is DFQATT, CDR2 SNEGSKA, per germline (reference sequence). Trimming shortened V by 2 bases and J by 3 bases, and 8 bases separated the two germline ends. The CDR3: CSARIFSYNEQFF. The DNA of the CDR3 is TGCAGTGCTAGAATCTTCAGCTACAATGAGCAGTTCTTC.

This clonotype was counted ten times or more. The chain uses TRBV10-3 and TRBJ2-7; a possible D gene is TRBD1 (6 bases). The CDR3 consists of 15 residues. V lost 10 bases and J 2 bases, leaving 21 bases between the germline ends. In germline, CDR1 is ENHRY, CDR2 SYGVKD. In DNA form, the CDR3 reads TGTGCCACCAGACTACGAAATGGGGACACCTACGAGCAGTACTTC. It codes for CATRLRNGDTYEQYF.

This clonotype was recorded at least ten times. The genes are TRBV7-2 and TRBJ2-7; 15 nucleotides agree with TRBD2. CDR1 is SGHTA, CDR2 FQGNSA, per germline. V shed 1 base, J shed 3 bases, and the junction held 1 base outside the gene matches. This CDR3 spans 16 amino acids. The CDR3 DNA reads as TGTGCCAGCAGCTTAGGGGGACTAGCGGGAGGCTACGAGCAGTACTTC. Translating it yields CASSLGGLAGGYEQYF.